These 19 T cell receptor beta chains originate from one sample sequenced in a study of Graves' ophthalmopathy and Graves' hyperthyroidism. RNA transcripts were the template, and TCR beta CDR3 regions were amplified from them. HTBI primers primed a first-round RT-PCR, and a second-round multiplex PCR followed. From the multiplex PCR reads, TCRdb called clonotypes with MiXCR, one entry per CDR3 protein. In the table there are about 600,000 distinct CDR3 sequences, approximately 37% of which are singletons. The sequenced sample was peripheral blood or thyroid tissue (not recorded which). The receptor source for this set is an adult man with Graves' hyperthyroidism.

The chain couples TRBV10-3 to TRBJ1-5; possible D gene TRBD1, 5 bases. Looked up from germline, CDR1 is ENHRY and CDR2 is SYGVKD. The CDR3 contains 15 residues. Trimming left V 7 bases short and J 0 bases short, with 13 bases between. DNA of the CDR3: TGTGCCATCACCATCGGGGGTACTAGCAATCAGCCCCAGCATTTT. This codes for CAITIGGTSNQPQHF.

This clonotype has at least ten counts. This chain links TRBV7-9 with TRBJ1-1; no firm D call. The CDR3 loop spans 13 amino acids. Trimming stripped 4 bases from V and 1 base from J, with 7 bases between. In germline, CDR1 is SEHNR, CDR2 FQNEAQ (reference sequence). Here the CDR3 DNA reads TGTGCCAGCAGCTCAGCAGGGAACACTGAAGCTTTCTTT. As protein: CASSSAGNTEAFF.

This clonotype was seen only a few times. The rearrangement joins TRBV7-9 to TRBJ1-2; D is ambiguous. CDR3 length: 14 amino acids. CDR1 and CDR2 (germline): SEHNR, FQNEAQ (reference sequence). V dropped 1 base and J dropped 7 bases, with 13 bases sitting between them. The CDR3 spells CASSLGDSRPGYTF. CDR3 sequence (DNA): TGTGCCAGCAGCTTAGGGGATTCACGTCCTGGCTACACCTTC.

This clonotype came up many times. The V and J genes are TRBV6-5 and TRBJ1-4; D is uncertain. Germline CDR1 reads MNHEY; CDR2 reads SVGAGI. V dropped 2 bases and J dropped 3 bases, with 10 bases sitting between them. The CDR3 spans 15 residues. The DNA for the CDR3 is TGTGCCAGCAGTTACGATGCACGGCCTAATGAAAAACTGTTTTTT. This gives the protein CASSYDARPNEKLFF.

This clonotype has a handful of counts. V usage is TRBV10-3 and J usage is TRBJ2-2; 11 bases map to TRBD2. The CDR3 runs 17 residues. Germline assignment: CDR1 ENHRY and CDR2 SYGVKD. V was pared by 4 bases and J by 2 bases, with 6 bases of the junction left unmatched. CDR3 nucleotides: TGTGCCATCAGTGCTCCGACTAGCGGGGCAAACACCGGGGAGCTGTTTTTT. This gives the protein CAISAPTSGANTGELFF.

On this clonotype itself: One junction end does not reproduce the germline sequence, and a read error may be involved. The V and J genes are TRBV6-6 and TRBJ2-1; TRBD2 matches 11 bases. The germline CDR1 and CDR2 sequences are MNHNY and SVGAGI (reference sequence). This CDR3 is 15 amino acids long. CDR3 sequence reads: CASREGLAAHNEQFF. The CDR3, as DNA: TGCGCCAGCAGGGAGGGACTAGCGGCCCACAATGAGCAGTTCTTC.

The chain joins TRBV5-1 to TRBJ2-3; D possibly uses TRBD1 or TRBD2 (5 bases each). V was trimmed by 6 bases and J by 4 bases, leaving 15 bases between them. Per the germline V gene, CDR1 is SGHRS and CDR2 is YFSETQ. This CDR3 has 14 amino acids. This CDR3 reads CASTDTGGPDTQYF. As DNA, the CDR3 is TGCGCCAGCACGGACACAGGAGGTCCAGATACGCAGTATTTT.

This clonotype was recorded many times. The rearrangement joins TRBV19 to TRBJ1-5; 10 bases match TRBD1. V dropped 6 bases and J dropped 4; count of bases not matched to a gene: 6. Germline V lookup: CDR1 LNHDA, CDR2 SQIVND (reference sequence). The CDR3 spans 15 residues. CDR3 in amino acids: CASRMGQGLNQPQHF. CDR3 nucleotide sequence: TGTGCCAGTAGAATGGGACAGGGGTTAAATCAGCCCCAGCATTTT. Using reference TRBV19 and TRBJ1-5 for the parts outside the CDR3, the full variable domain is DGGITQSPKYLFRKEGQNVTLSCEQNLNHDAMYWYRQDPGQGLRLIYYSQIVNDFQKGDIAEGYSVSREKKESFPLTVTSAQKNPTAFYLCASRMGQGLNQPQHFGDGTRLSIL.

This clonotype was detected ten times or more. The chain employs TRBV15 and TRBJ1-5; the match to TRBD1 covers 8 bases. V lost 5 bases, J lost 5 bases, and 8 bases stayed unmatched. Germline loops: CDR1 LNHNV, CDR2 YYDKDF (reference sequence). The CDR3 totals 15 residues. DNA for the CDR3: TGTGCCACCAGCCAACCCAGGGGGCTCGATCAGCCCCAGCATTTT. As protein: CATSQPRGLDQPQHF.

This clonotype was seen repeatedly, ten times or more. This rearrangement joins TRBV7-9 to TRBJ1-4; tentative D call: TRBD1 (6 bases). With 5 bases removed from V and 10 bases from J, the gap between germline ends came to 20 bases. The CDR3 sequence is 15 residues long. Germline lookup yields CDR1 SEHNR and CDR2 FQNEAQ (reference sequence). The CDR3 DNA is TGTGCCAGCAGCCCCGGTGGGCAGGGGAGTGGAAAACTGTTTTTT. Translated: CASSPGGQGSGKLFF. The whole variable domain, filled in from reference TRBV7-9 and TRBJ1-4, reads DTGVSQNPRHKITKRGQNVTFRCDPISEHNRLYWYRQTLGQGPEFLTYFQNEAQLEKSRLLSDRFSAERPKGSFSTLEIQRTEQGDSAMYLCASSPGGQGSGKLFFGSGTQLSVL.

This clonotype was recorded many times. This chain links TRBV5-8 with TRBJ2-7, with 9 bases lining up with TRBD1. Germline CDR1 reads SGHTS; CDR2 reads YDEGEE. The CDR3 covers 14 residues. V lost 5 bases to trimming and J lost 4 bases; unmatched junction nucleotides: 7. The DNA for the CDR3 is TGTGCCAGCAGTGCTGACAGGGGGAGATACGAGCAGTACTTC. Translated: CASSADRGRYEQYF.

In its sample, this clonotype was seen many times. DNA of the CDR3: TGTGCCAGCAGCTTAGTTACGGGGCTGGAGACCCAGTACTTC. Translated: CASSLVTGLETQYF. J is TRBJ2-5 and V is TRBV11-2, with D perhaps TRBD1 or TRBD2 (5 bases each). Trimming shortened V by 1 base and J by 5 bases, and 11 bases separated the two germline ends. The CDR3 spans 14 residues. Germline V lookup: CDR1 SGHAT, CDR2 FQNNGV.

This clonotype was observed a few times. The rearrangement joins TRBV24-1 to TRBJ1-2; 8 positions agree with TRBD1. This CDR3 contains 14 residues. Germline CDR1 KGHDR, CDR2 SFDVKD. Germline trimming cut 4 bases from V and 9 bases from J; bases unmatched to any gene: 9. The CDR3 nucleotides are TGTGCCACCAGTGACCTGGACAGGGAGATACGCTACACCTTC. Translated: CATSDLDREIRYTF.

This clonotype occurred many times. The V call is TRBV12-3 or TRBV12-4, the J call TRBJ1-2, with 9 bases lining up with TRBD1. The CDR3 runs 13 residues. With V trimmed by 4 bases and J by 5 bases, 2 bases remained unmatched. The DNA of the CDR3 is TGTGCCAGCAGTTCGACAGGGGGATATGGCTACACCTTC. Residues: CASSSTGGYGYTF.

This clonotype was found many times. The V and J genes are TRBV29-1 and TRBJ2-7, with 7 positions matching TRBD1. V shed 6 bases, J shed 2 bases, and the junction held 7 bases outside the gene matches. Germline CDR1 is SQVTM and CDR2 is ANQGSEA. This CDR3 contains 13 residues. This chain's CDR3 is CSVSDRTPYEQYF. In DNA form, the CDR3 reads TGCAGCGTCTCGGACAGGACGCCCTACGAGCAGTACTTC.

In this sample, this clonotype turned up many times. The chain joins TRBV19 to TRBJ1-5; no definite D call. The V gene's germline CDR1 is LNHDA and CDR2 SQIVND (reference sequence). This CDR3 has 13 amino acids. V lost 7 bases, J lost 4 bases, and 11 bases lay in between. CDR3 amino acids: CASKGQANQPQHF. The CDR3 DNA reads TGTGCCAGTAAGGGCCAGGCGAATCAGCCCCAGCATTTT. Variable domain in full (rest from reference TRBV19 and TRBJ1-5): DGGITQSPKYLFRKEGQNVTLSCEQNLNHDAMYWYRQDPGQGLRLIYYSQIVNDFQKGDIAEGYSVSREKKESFPLTVTSAQKNPTAFYLCASKGQANQPQHFGDGTRLSIL.

The chain combines TRBV9 with TRBJ2-5; the D gene is possibly TRBD2 (7 bases). The J call may be wrong; the DNA end is better matched by TRBJ2-1. This CDR3 spans 13 amino acids. The germline V gene encodes CDR1 SGDLS and CDR2 YYNGEE. The CDR3 loop reads CASSVGGGDEQFF. Written as DNA, the CDR3 is TGTGCCAGCAGCGTAGGAGGGGGGGATGAGCAGTTCTTC.

The table lists this clonotype with many counts. The rearrangement uses TRBV7-9 and TRBJ2-7; 9 nucleotides agree with TRBD1. This CDR3 is 14 amino acids long. V was pared by 5 bases and J by 6 bases, with 8 bases of the junction left unmatched. Germline V lookup: CDR1 SEHNR, CDR2 FQNEAQ (reference sequence). The CDR3 sequence is CASSPGTGFGEQYF. The CDR3 bases are TGTGCCAGCAGCCCCGGGACAGGGTTCGGCGAGCAGTACTTC.

This clonotype was seen at least ten times. CDR3 coding DNA: TGCGCCAGCGAACAGGGGAGCTTCAATCAGCCCCAGCATTTT. Residues: CASEQGSFNQPQHF. The rearrangement links TRBV10-2 to TRBJ1-5; 7 bases are a match to TRBD1. CDR1 is WSHSY, CDR2 SAAADI, per germline. The CDR3 runs to 14 residues. Trimming removed 8 bases from V and 3 bases from J; junction bases left unmatched: 7.